The rows below give T cell receptor beta chains drawn from one sample of a study of control samples from healthy donors and cancer patients. Profiling relied on immunoSEQ multiplex PCR, and the TCRdb table lists in-frame clones only, not all of them. The profile shows about 95,000 clones, 90% to 95% of them singletons. Source material: blood. The receptor source for this set is a young woman in good health. Both conserved end residues are part of each CDR3. The D gene is left open where the match is weak. Not all rows give a size; the values are once, few, many and, for expanded clones, a class.

clone_size j_call d_call v_call cdr3_aa cdr3_nt
NA TRBJ1-1 NA TRBV5-1 CASSRDWTEAFF TGCGCCAGCAGCCGTGATTGGACTGAAGCTTTCTTT
NA TRBJ2-7 TRBD1 TRBV30 CAWKVSGTGSYEQYF TGTGCCTGGAAAGTTTCCGGGACAGGGTCGTACGAGCAGTACTTC
NA TRBJ2-7 NA TRBV29-1 CSVQPGVGSYEQYF TGCAGCGTTCAGCCCGGGGTAGGCTCCTACGAGCAGTACTTC
NA TRBJ2-7 NA TRBV7-2 CASSFSTAYEQYF TGTGCCAGCAGCTTTTCGACAGCCTACGAGCAGTACTTC
NA TRBJ2-3 NA TRBV24-1 CATSDPTGTDTQYF TGTGCCACCAGTGATCCGACAGGCACAGATACGCAGTATTTT
once TRBJ1-3 NA TRBV7-7 CASSLAGPADGNTIYF TGTGCCAGCAGCTTAGCCGGGCCAGCGGATGGAAACACCATATATTTT
NA TRBJ1-3 NA TRBV5-1 CATKWGLGSGNTIYF TGCGCCACCAAATGGGGTTTGGGCTCTGGAAACACCATATATTTT
NA TRBJ1-2 TRBD1 TRBV5-6 CASRDGQGNGYTF TGTGCCAGCAGGGACGGACAGGGAAATGGCTACACCTTC
NA TRBJ1-2 TRBD1 TRBV9 CASSVDSQGRGNYGYTF TGTGCCAGCAGCGTAGATTCACAGGGGCGGGGGAACTATGGCTACACCTTC
NA TRBJ1-1 TRBD1 TRBV5-5 CASSLAPSGTGGFSVYLF TGTGCCAGCAGCTTGGCACCTTCCGGGACAGGGGGCTTTTCGGTATACTTATTT
NA TRBJ1-4 TRBD1 TRBV12-3/TRBV12-4 CASRDRGYEKLFF TGTGCCAGCAGAGACAGGGGATATGAAAAACTGTTTTTT
NA TRBJ2-5 NA TRBV3-1/TRBV3-2 CASSQVVGTQETQYF TGTGCCAGCAGCCAAGTGGTAGGAACCCAAGAGACCCAGTACTTC
once TRBJ1-4 NA TRBV27 CASSFRYQEEKLFF TGTGCCAGCAGTTTTCGGTACCAGGAAGAAAAACTGTTTTTT
NA TRBJ1-4 NA TRBV27 CASILHPRRVELFF TGTGCCAGCATTTTACACCCGCGGCGGGTGGAACTGTTTTTT
NA TRBJ2-5 NA TRBV28 CASSFTGLGRLQETQYF TGTGCCAGCAGTTTTACAGGATTAGGCAGACTACAAGAGACCCAGTACTTC
NA TRBJ1-1 NA TRBV6-5 CASSYSKGGVNTEAFF TGTGCCAGCAGTTACTCGAAGGGGGGTGTGAACACTGAAGCTTTCTTT
NA TRBJ1-2 NA TRBV11-2 CASSSTEGYGYTF TGTGCCAGCAGCTCGACAGAGGGCTATGGCTACACCTTC
NA TRBJ1-2 TRBD1 TRBV11-2 CASSRGQGAGYTF TGTGCCAGCAGCAGAGGACAGGGGGCTGGCTACACCTTC
NA TRBJ1-2 TRBD1 TRBV2 CASSGLQGVGGYTF TGTGCCAGCAGTGGGTTACAGGGGGTTGGTGGCTACACCTTC
NA TRBJ1-4 NA TRBV2 CASNPNEKLFF TGTGCCAGCAACCCTAATGAAAAACTGTTTTTT
NA TRBJ1-2 NA TRBV10-1 CASSESLAGYGYTF TGCGCCAGCAGTGAGTCGCTCGCAGGCTATGGCTACACCTTC
NA TRBJ1-5 TRBD1 TRBV30 CAWNRGNNQPQHF TGTGCCTGGAACAGGGGTAACAATCAGCCCCAGCATTTT
NA TRBJ2-3 TRBD2 TRBV5-8 CASRSMDLAGKADTQYF TGTGCCAGCAGATCGATGGATCTAGCGGGGAAGGCAGATACGCAGTATTTT
NA TRBJ1-5 NA TRBV4-2 CASSQESLRAGRGQPQHF TGTGCCAGCAGCCAAGAATCTTTGAGGGCAGGGCGGGGTCAGCCCCAGCATTTT
NA TRBJ1-3 NA TRBV29-1 CSVPDEGKGSGNTIYF TGCAGCGTCCCTGATGAGGGGAAGGGCTCTGGAAACACCATATATTTT
NA TRBJ2-1 NA TRBV25-1 CASSATQGSKMDEQFF TGTGCCAGCAGTGCGACGCAGGGATCTAAAATGGATGAGCAGTTCTTC
NA TRBJ1-1 NA TRBV6-4 CASSDPDGTEAFF TGTGCCAGCAGTGACCCGGACGGGACTGAAGCTTTCTTT
NA TRBJ2-2 TRBD2 TRBV3-1/TRBV3-2 CASSQYRTRSNTGELFF TGTGCCAGCAGCCAGTATCGGACTAGATCGAACACCGGGGAGCTGTTTTTT
NA TRBJ2-2 NA TRBV29-1 CSVRAGGDSGELFF TGCAGCGTCCGCGCCGGAGGGGATTCCGGGGAGCTGTTTTTT
once TRBJ2-2 NA TRBV5-1 CASSPHGSSVANTGELFF TGCGCCAGCAGCCCCCATGGCTCTAGCGTTGCGAACACCGGGGAGCTGTTTTTT
NA TRBJ1-6 TRBD1 TRBV4-1 CASSQDFPQGGGSPLHF TGCGCCAGCAGCCAAGATTTTCCCCAGGGGGGGGGATCACCCCTCCACTTT
NA TRBJ1-2 TRBD1 TRBV5-4 CASMRQGVWYGYTF TGTGCCAGCATGAGGCAGGGGGTATGGTATGGCTACACCTTC
NA TRBJ1-6 NA TRBV29-1 CSVRWQLNSPLHF TGCAGCGTTCGTTGGCAGTTAAATTCACCCCTCCACTTT
NA TRBJ1-2 TRBD1 TRBV6-5 CASRETGRNYGYTF TGTGCCAGCAGAGAGACAGGGCGAAACTATGGCTACACCTTC
NA TRBJ1-2 NA TRBV5-1 CASSPGGTGPRHYTF TGCGCCAGCAGCCCGGGGGGCACAGGGCCCCGGCACTACACCTTC
NA TRBJ1-1 NA TRBV29-1 CSVELGYSTEAFF TGCAGCGTTGAACTGGGGTACTCCACTGAAGCTTTCTTT